These 18 T cell receptor beta chains came from one sample sequenced in a study of T-cell memory formation after mild COVID-19. TCRdb reanalysed the 5' RACE reads using MiXCR and keeps one entry per CDR3 protein. The profile covers around 250,000 distinct CDR3 sequences, with approximately 10% appearing a single time and roughly a fifth taken by the ten largest. The sequencing input was PBMCs or a T cell subset sorted from them (not recorded which). The receptors were sampled from a man between 18 and 35 years old who had mild COVID-19 (a few samples of this study predate the infection). Cell type and time point are not known.

The table lists this clonotype with many counts. The genes are TRBV7-9 and TRBJ2-1; no clear D gene. Trimming pared 3 bases from V and 1 base from J, leaving 7 bases between. This CDR3 spans 14 amino acids. Germline V CDR1 and CDR2: SEHNR, FQNEAQ (reference sequence). The CDR3 DNA reads as TGTGCCAGCAGCTTTTTGGGGTCCTACAATGAGCAGTTCTTC. Amino acids: CASSFLGSYNEQFF.

This chain links TRBV10-3 with TRBJ2-1; D gene uncertain. The V end lost 0 bases, the J end lost 5 bases, and 8 bases lay between the germline ends. The germline gives CDR1 ENHRY, CDR2 SYGVKD. This CDR3 spans 14 amino acids. CDR3 sequence reads: CAISESSLNNEQFF. The CDR3 DNA is TGTGCCATCAGTGAGTCCTCTCTCAACAATGAGCAGTTCTTC.

In this sample, this clonotype turned up many times. This may be a read error, as it is one base from a much larger clone. This chain joins TRBV7-9 and TRBJ2-7; 8 positions agree with TRBD1. The CDR3 sequence is 14 residues long. From germline, CDR1 is SEHNR and CDR2 FQNEAQ (reference sequence). The ends lost 5 bases at V and 2 bases at J; junction bases unmatched: 5. DNA of the CDR3: TGTGCCAGCAGCCCCCGGGACAGGACCTACGAGCAGTACTTC. Translation: CASSPRDRTYEQYF.

This clonotype was recorded many times. V usage is TRBV4-2 and J usage is TRBJ2-5, with 8 bases identical to TRBD2. Germline assignment: CDR1 LGHNA and CDR2 YNFKEQ. Unmatched junction bases numbered 4, after V lost 0 bases and J lost 4 bases. This CDR3 is 15 amino acids long. As DNA, the CDR3 is TGTGCCAGCAGCCAAGATTACGGGGGGGCAGAGACCCAGTACTTC. This codes for CASSQDYGGAETQYF.

This clonotype was counted a few times. The V call is TRBV6-5, the J call TRBJ1-6; 8 bases map to TRBD1. CDR1 and CDR2 from the germline V gene are MNHEY and SVGAGI. The CDR3 extends over 15 amino acids. V lost 8 bases, J lost 8 bases, and 11 bases stayed unmatched. This CDR3 reads CASSGGDRGYSPLHF. The CDR3 DNA is TGTGCCAGCTCAGGGGGAGACAGGGGCTATTCACCCCTCCACTTT.

This clonotype showed up just a few times. The chain couples TRBV6-2 or TRBV6-3 to TRBJ2-5; TRBD1 might be the D (5 bases). The CDR3 spans 11 residues. Germline values: CDR1 MNHEY, CDR2 SVGEGT. DNA of the CDR3: TGTGCGGGGCCCTGCTCAGAGACCCAGTACTTC. Protein: CAGPCSETQYF.

The V call is TRBV20-1, the J call TRBJ1-2; a weak D match, TRBD1 (5 bases). CDR3 length: 15 amino acids. Trimming cost V 4 bases and J 2 bases, with 17 bases left between them. Germline CDR1 reads DFQATT; CDR2 reads SNEGSKA (reference sequence). In DNA form, the CDR3 reads TGCAGTGCTATCGGTCCTTTGGAGGGGAACTATGGCTACACCTTC. Amino acid sequence: CSAIGPLEGNYGYTF.

By sample share, this clonotype is medium-sized (0.01 to 0.1%). The rearrangement uses TRBV7-2 and TRBJ1-1; D unresolved. This CDR3 comprises 12 residues. Looked up from germline, CDR1 is SGHTA and CDR2 is FQGNSA. Trimming left V 5 bases short and J 4 bases short, with 8 bases between. The CDR3 region is CASSISSTEAFF. CDR3 nucleotide sequence: TGTGCCAGCAGCATAAGTTCCACTGAAGCTTTCTTT.

This clonotype was recorded at least ten times. The V gene is TRBV20-1, the J gene TRBJ1-1; D not resolved. V was shortened by 0 bases and J by 1 base, with 0 bases between the two germline ends. CDR1 and CDR2 (germline): DFQATT, SNEGSKA (reference sequence). The CDR3 loop spans 11 amino acids. Here the CDR3 DNA reads TGCAGTGCTAGAGAGAACACTGAAGCTTTCTTT. This sequence encodes CSARENTEAFF.

This clonotype came up a few times. The chain recombines TRBV4-3 with TRBJ2-5; 7 nucleotides align to TRBD1. Germline values: CDR1 LGHNA, CDR2 YSLEER. The length of the CDR3 is 13 residues. Losses at the gene ends were 8 bases for V and 3 bases for J; bases not matched to a gene: 6. CDR3 sequence reads: CASGRDRKETQYF. In nucleotides, the CDR3 is TGCGCCAGCGGACGGGACAGAAAAGAGACCCAGTACTTC.

This clonotype was counted ten times or more. V usage is TRBV5-1 and J usage is TRBJ2-5, with D tentatively TRBD2 (5 bases). V lost 4 bases and J 5 bases, leaving 9 bases between the germline ends. This CDR3 is built from 12 residues. Per germline, CDR1 SGHRS and CDR2 YFSETQ. CDR3 sequence: CASSAEVETQYF. The CDR3 nucleotides are TGCGCCAGCAGCGCGGAGGTGGAGACCCAGTACTTC.

This clonotype was counted at least ten times. V is TRBV6-6 and J is TRBJ2-7, with 7 bases aligning to TRBD2. The V gene end was trimmed by 7 bases and the J gene end by 6 bases; junction bases not matched to a gene: 9. Germline CDR1 is MNHNY and CDR2 is SVGAGI (reference sequence). The CDR3 runs 13 residues. Written as DNA, the CDR3 is TGTGCCAGCACTGTGCCGGGGGGTCGCGAGCAGTACTTC. Protein product: CASTVPGGREQYF.

V usage is TRBV7-8 and J usage is TRBJ1-2, with D uncertain. This CDR3 spans 11 amino acids. The V end lost 1 base, the J end lost 8 bases, and 5 bases lay between the germline ends. CDR1 is SGHVS, CDR2 FQNEAQ, per germline. The CDR3 loop is CASSLGRGYTF. The CDR3 region has the DNA TGTGCCAGCAGCTTAGGCAGGGGCTACACCTTC.

The chain is built from TRBV10-3 and TRBJ2-3; 9 positions agree with TRBD1. CDR1 and CDR2 from the germline V gene are ENHRY and SYGVKD. V was pared by 10 bases and J by 4 bases, with 3 bases of the junction left unmatched. The CDR3 covers 12 residues. The CDR3 coding sequence is TGTGCCACCGGACAGGGGTCAGATACGCAGTATTTT. Amino acid sequence: CATGQGSDTQYF.

This clonotype was seen a handful of times. The chain uses TRBV28 and TRBJ2-7, with D unclear. The germline V gene encodes CDR1 MDHEN and CDR2 SYDVKM. CDR3 length equals 12 residues. V shed 7 bases and J shed 5 bases, with 12 bases lying between them. For the CDR3, the DNA is TGTGCCAGCATGATGGGGTTCGACGAGCAGTACGTC. Its protein product is CASMMGFDEQYV.

This chain uses TRBV12-3 or TRBV12-4 with TRBJ2-3; D remains unclear. This CDR3 comprises 14 residues. The germline V and J ends were trimmed by 4 bases and 0 bases, with 8 bases remaining between them. In DNA form, the CDR3 reads TGTGCCAGCAGTTGGGTCCACAGCACAGATACGCAGTATTTT. Translating gives CASSWVHSTDTQYF.

This chain joins TRBV7-2 and TRBJ1-3; D gene ambiguous. CDR3 size: 14 residues. Trimming pared 7 bases from V and 2 bases from J, leaving 12 bases between. CDR1 SGHTA and CDR2 FQGNSA come from the germline V gene. The CDR3 loop is CASTYIPPGNTIYF. In DNA form, the CDR3 reads TGTGCCAGCACCTACATCCCTCCTGGAAACACCATATATTTT. Based on the CDR3 plus reference TRBV7-2 and TRBJ1-3, the full variable domain is GAGVSQSPSNKVTEKGKDVELRCDPISGHTALYWYRQSLGQGLEFLIYFQGNSAPDKSGLPSDRFSAERTGGSVSTLTIQRTQQEDSAVYLCASTYIPPGNTIYFGEGSWLTVV.

This clonotype was seen only a few times. The CDR3 loop is CASGFRAGGATGELFF. The DNA of the CDR3 is TGTGCTAGTGGTTTTAGGGCAGGGGGCGCAACCGGGGAGCTGTTTTTT. The chain employs TRBV12-5 and TRBJ2-2; 8 bases fit TRBD1. V was clipped by 3 bases and J by 5 bases; unmatched bases: 8. CDR1 LGHNT and CDR2 FRNRAP come from the germline V gene. This CDR3 comprises 16 residues. The complete variable domain, with remaining parts taken from reference TRBV12-5 and TRBJ2-2, reads DARVTQTPRHKVTEMGQEVTMRCQPILGHNTVFWYRQTMMQGLELLAYFRNRAPLDDSGMPKDRFSAEMPDATLATLKIQPSEPRDSAVYFCASGFRAGGATGELFFGEGSRLTVL.